This T cell receptor beta chain was obtained from a study of cytomegalovirus exposure and HLA in healthy donors. Whole-study results and caveats: Donors belonging to an Asian-associated ancestry cluster reportedly showed fewer N-insertions in productive TCRs than the roughly 700-donor mean, according to what a later analysis found. One cluster of highly shared sequence variants probably arose as a sequencing artifact. TCR beta chain V- and J-gene trimming was linked, in a later analysis, to a missense variant in DCLRE1C. The study reported that TCR beta sequences accurately predicted HLA-A and HLA-B alleles in most subjects.

Trimming stripped 7 bases from V and 0 bases from J, with 12 bases between. The CDR3 sequence is 14 residues long. In germline, CDR1 is WNHNN, CDR2 SYGVQD (reference sequence). Comment on this clone: Its antigen is still unknown.

The PCR was carried out with 60 Vbeta primers and 13 Jbeta primers. Method: immunoSEQ multiplex PCR; TCRdb's copy keeps in-frame clones and lacks some. The sample records fewer than 250,000 clones, 81% being singletons. The receptor comes from a man younger than 35 in good health and CMV-seronegative. Sample: PBMCs. The chain employs TRBV10-1 and TRBJ2-5; possible D gene TRBD1, 5 bases. The CDR3: CASTLTAYQETQYF. Here the CDR3 DNA reads TGCGCCAGCACCCTGACAGCCTACCAAGAGACCCAGTACTTC.